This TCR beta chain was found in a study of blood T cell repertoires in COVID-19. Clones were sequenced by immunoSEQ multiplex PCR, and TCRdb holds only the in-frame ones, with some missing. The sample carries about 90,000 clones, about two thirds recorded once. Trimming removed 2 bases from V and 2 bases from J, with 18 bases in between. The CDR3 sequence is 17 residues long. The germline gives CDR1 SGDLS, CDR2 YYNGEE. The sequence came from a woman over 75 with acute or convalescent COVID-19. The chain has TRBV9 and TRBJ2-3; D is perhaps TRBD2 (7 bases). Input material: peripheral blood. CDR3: CASSVPRGGAPTDTQYF. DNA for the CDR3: TGTGCCAGCAGCGTCCCTAGGGGGGGGGCCCCCACAGATACGCAGTATTTT.